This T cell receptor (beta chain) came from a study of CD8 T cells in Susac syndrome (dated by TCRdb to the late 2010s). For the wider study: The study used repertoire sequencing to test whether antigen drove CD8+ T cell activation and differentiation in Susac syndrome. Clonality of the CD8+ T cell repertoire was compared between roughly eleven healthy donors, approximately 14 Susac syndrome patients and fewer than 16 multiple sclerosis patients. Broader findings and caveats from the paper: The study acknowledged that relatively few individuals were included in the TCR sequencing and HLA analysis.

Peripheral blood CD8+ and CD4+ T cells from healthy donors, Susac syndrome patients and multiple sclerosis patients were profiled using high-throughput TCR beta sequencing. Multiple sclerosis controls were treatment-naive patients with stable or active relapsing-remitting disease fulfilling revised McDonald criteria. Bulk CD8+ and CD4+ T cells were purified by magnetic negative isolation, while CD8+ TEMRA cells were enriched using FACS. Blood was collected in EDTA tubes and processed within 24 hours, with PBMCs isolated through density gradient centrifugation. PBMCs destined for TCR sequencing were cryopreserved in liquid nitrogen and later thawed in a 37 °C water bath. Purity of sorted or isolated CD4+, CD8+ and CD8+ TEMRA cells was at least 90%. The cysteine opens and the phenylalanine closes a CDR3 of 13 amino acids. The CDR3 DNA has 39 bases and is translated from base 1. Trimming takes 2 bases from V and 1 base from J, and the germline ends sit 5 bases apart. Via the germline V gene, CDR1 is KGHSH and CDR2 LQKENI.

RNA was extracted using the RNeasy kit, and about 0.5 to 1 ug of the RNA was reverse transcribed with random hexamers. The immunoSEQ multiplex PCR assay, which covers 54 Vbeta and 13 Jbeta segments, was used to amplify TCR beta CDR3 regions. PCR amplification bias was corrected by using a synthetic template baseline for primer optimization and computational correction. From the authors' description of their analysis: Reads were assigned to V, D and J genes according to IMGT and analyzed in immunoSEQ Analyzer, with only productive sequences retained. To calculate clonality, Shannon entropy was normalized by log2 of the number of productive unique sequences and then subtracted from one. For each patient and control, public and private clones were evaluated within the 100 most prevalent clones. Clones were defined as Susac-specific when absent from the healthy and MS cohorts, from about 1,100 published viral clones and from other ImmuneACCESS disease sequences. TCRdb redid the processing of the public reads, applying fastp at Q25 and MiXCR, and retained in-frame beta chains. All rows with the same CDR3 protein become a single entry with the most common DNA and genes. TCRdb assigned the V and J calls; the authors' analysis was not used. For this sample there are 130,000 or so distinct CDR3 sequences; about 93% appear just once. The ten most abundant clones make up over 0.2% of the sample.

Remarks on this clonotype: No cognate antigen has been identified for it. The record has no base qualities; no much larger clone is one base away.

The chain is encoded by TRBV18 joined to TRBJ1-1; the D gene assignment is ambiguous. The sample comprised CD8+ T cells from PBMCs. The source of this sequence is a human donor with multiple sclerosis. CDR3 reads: CASSPVGNTEAFF. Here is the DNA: TGTGCCAGCTCACCAGTCGGGAACACTGAAGCTTTCTTT.